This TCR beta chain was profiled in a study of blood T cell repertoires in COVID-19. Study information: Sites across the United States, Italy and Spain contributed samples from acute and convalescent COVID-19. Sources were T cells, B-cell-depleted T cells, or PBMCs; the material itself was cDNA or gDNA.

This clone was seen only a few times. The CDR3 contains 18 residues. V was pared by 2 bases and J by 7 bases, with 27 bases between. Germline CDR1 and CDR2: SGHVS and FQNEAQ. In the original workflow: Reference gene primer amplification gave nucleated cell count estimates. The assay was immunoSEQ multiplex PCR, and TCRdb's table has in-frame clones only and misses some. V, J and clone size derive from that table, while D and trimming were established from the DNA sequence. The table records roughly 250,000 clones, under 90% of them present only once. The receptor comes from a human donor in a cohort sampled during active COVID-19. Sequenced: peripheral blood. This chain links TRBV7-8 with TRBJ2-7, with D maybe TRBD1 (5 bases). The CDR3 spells CASSLYAPVDTNKPEQYF. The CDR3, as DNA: TGTGCCAGCAGCTTATACGCCCCCGTGGACACAAACAAACCGGAGCAGTACTTC.